Listed below are T cell receptor beta chains from one sample, sequenced in a study of cytomegalovirus exposure and HLA in healthy donors. Some clones are missing from TCRdb's copy, which holds only in-frame ones; the method was immunoSEQ multiplex PCR. This repertoire includes under 150,000 clones. Source material: PBMCs. These TCRs come from an older woman in good health and CMV-seronegative. CDR3s include the opening cysteine and the closing phenylalanine or tryptophan.

V | CDR3
TRBV5-1 | CASSWGQGRGLGYTF
TRBV29-1 | CSVAQGSAGVTDTQYF
TRBV27 | CASSLRAATSGRANEQFF
TRBV27 | CASSLSWGDGANVLTF
TRBV19 | CASSRMGPDYYNEQFF
TRBV19 | CASRTNLRRNYGYTF
TRBV5-4 | CASSPGQGRDIQYF
TRBV2 | CASNEQGWNQPQHF
TRBV2 | CAGSAGTRNTIYF
TRBV9 | CASSGVQGIGSPLHF
TRBV7-9 | CASSSGKNTEAFF
TRBV28 | CASSIDRGTANEKLFF
TRBV13 | CASSSGTGTYGYTF
TRBV7-3 | CASSLTPLAGVFRPEQYF
TRBV27 | CASGPGTSSRNEQFF
TRBV5-4 | CASSLQESMGAFF
TRBV13 | CASSLGPGGGAYEQYF
TRBV5-4 | CASSGPTGGSRTEAFF
TRBV7-9 | CASSLREAAETQYF
TRBV18 | CASSRIAGTSTDTQYF
TRBV19 | CASRGQMNTEAFF
TRBV4-1 | CASSQMDSPYEQYF
TRBV28 | CASSSGQGSNQPQHF
TRBV7-9 | CASSLTGISGNTIYF
TRBV6-1 | CASSRTGQNTEAFF
TRBV9 | CASSVGTSFEQYF